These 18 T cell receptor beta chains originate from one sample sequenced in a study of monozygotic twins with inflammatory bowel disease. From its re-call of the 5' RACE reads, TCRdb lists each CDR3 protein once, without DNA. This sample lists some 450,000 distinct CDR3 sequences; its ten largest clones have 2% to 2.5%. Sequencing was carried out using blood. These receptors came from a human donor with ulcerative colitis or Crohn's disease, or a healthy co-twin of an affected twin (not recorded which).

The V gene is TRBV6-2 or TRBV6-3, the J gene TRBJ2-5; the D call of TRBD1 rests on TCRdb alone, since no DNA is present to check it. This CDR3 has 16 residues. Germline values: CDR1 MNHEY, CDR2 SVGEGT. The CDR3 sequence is CASSYWTGPPTETQYF.

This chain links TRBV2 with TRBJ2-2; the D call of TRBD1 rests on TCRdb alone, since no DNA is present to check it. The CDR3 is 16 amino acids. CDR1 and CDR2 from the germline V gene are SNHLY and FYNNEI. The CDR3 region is CASKGGTGWSTGELFF.

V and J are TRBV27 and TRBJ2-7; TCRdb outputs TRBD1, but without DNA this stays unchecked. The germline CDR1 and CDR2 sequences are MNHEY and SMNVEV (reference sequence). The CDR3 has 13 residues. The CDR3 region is CASRDRAVDEQYF.

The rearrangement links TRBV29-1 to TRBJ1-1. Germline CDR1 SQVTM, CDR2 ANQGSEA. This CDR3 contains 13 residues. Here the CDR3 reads CSVVGRLGTEAFF.

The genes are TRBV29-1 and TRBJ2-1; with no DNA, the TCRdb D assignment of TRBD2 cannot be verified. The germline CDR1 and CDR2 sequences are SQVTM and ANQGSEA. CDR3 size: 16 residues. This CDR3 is CSVEDPSVSSYNEQFF.

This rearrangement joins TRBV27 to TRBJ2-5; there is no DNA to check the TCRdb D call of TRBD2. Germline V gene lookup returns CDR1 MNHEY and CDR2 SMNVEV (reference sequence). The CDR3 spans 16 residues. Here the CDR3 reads CASSLRSGLRQETQYF.

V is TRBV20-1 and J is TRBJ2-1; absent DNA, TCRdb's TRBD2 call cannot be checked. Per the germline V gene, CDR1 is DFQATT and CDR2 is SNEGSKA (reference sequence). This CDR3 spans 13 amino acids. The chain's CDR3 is CSAPGGSGNEQFF.

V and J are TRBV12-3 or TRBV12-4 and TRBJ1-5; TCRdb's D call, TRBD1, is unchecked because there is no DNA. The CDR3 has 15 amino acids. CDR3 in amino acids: CASSLSDRVGQPQHF.

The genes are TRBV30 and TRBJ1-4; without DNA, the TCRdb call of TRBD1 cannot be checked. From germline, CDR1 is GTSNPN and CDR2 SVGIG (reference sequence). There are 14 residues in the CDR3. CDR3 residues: CAWSDPGGLEKLFF.

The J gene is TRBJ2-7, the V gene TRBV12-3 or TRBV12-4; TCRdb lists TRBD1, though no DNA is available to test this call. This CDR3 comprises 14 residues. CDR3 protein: CASSYRTGGYEQYF.

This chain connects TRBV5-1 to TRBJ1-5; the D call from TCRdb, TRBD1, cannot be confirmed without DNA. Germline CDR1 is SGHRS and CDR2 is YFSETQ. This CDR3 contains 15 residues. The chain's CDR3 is CASSPLGQTNQPQHF.

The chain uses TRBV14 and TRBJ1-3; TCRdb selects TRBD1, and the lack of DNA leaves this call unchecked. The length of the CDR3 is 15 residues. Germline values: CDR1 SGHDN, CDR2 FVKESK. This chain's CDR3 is CASSPLGTLGNTIYF.

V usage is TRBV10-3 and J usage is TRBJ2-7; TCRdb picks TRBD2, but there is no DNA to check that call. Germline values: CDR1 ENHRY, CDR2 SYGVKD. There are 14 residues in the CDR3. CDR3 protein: CAISETPWGGEQYF.

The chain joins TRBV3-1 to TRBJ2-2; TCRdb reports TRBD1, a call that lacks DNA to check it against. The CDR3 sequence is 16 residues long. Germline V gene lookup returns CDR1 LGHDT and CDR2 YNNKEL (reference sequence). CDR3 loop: CASSQLGGANTGELFF.

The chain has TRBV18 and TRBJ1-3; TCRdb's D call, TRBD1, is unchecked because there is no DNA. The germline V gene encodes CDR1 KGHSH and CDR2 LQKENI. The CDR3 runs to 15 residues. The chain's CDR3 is CASSPTGGSGNTIYF.

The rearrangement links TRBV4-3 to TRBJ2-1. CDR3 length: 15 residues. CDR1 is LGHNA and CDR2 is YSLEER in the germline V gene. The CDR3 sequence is CASSQALRSDNEQFF.

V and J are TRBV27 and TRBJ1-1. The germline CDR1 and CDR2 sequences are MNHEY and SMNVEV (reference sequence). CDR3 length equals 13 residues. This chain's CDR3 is CASSPRWNTEAFF.

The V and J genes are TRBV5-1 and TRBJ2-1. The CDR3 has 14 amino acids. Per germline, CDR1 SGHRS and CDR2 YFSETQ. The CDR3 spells CASSFAVSYNEQFF.